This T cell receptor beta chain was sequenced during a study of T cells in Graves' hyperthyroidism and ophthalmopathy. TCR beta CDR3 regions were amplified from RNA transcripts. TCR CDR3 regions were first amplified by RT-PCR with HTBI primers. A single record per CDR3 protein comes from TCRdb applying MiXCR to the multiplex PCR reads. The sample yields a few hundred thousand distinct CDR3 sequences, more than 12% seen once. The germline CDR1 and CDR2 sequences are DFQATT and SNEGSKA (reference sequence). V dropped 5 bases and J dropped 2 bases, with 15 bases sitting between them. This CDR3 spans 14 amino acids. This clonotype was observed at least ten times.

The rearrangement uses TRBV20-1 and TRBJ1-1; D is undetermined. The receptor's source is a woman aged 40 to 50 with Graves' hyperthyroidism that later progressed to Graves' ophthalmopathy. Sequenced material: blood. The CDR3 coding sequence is TGCAGTGCTTCTTACCCGGAGATAAACACTGAAGCTTTCTTT. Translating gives CSASYPEINTEAFF.